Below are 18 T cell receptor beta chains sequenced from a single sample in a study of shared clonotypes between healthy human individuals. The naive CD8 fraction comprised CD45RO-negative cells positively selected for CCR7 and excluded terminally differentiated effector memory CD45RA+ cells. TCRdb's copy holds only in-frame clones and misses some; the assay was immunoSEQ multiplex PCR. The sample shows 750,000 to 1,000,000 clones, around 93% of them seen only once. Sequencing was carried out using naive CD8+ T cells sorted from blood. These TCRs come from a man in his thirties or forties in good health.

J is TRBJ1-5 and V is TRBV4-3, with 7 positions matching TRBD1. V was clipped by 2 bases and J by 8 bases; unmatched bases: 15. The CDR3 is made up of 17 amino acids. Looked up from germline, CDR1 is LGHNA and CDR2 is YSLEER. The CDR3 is CASSQTGAGGGVEPQHF. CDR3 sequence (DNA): TGCGCCAGCAGCCAAACGGGTGCAGGGGGGGGAGTGGAGCCCCAGCATTTT.

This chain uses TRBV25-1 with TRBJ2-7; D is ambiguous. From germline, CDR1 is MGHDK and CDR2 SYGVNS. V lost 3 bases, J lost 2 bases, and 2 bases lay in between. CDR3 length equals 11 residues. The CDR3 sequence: CASSDAYEQYF. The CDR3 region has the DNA TGTGCCAGCAGTGATGCCTACGAGCAGTACTTC.

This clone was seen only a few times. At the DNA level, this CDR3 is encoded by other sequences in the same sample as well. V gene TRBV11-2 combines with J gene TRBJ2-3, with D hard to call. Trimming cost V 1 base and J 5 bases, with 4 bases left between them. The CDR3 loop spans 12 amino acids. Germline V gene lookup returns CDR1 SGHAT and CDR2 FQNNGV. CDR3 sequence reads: CASSLVGDTQYF. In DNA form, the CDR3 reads TGTGCCAGCAGCTTAGTAGGAGATACGCAGTATTTT.

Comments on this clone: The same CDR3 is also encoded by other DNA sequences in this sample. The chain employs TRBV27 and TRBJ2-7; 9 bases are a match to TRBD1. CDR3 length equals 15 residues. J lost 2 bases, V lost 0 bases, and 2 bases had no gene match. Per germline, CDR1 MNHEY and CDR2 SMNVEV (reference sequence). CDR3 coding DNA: TGTGCCAGCAGTTTATCTGGGACAGGGACCTACGAGCAGTACTTC. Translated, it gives CASSLSGTGTYEQYF.

This chain's CDR3 is CASSPSLADSYNEQFF. The CDR3 DNA reads as TGTGCCAGCAGTCCGTCTCTAGCGGACTCCTACAATGAGCAGTTCTTC. The chain links TRBV27 to TRBJ2-1, with 7 nucleotides matching TRBD2. V lost 5 bases to trimming and J lost 0 bases; unmatched junction nucleotides: 7. CDR3 length equals 16 residues. Germline CDR1 reads MNHEY; CDR2 reads SMNVEV (reference sequence).

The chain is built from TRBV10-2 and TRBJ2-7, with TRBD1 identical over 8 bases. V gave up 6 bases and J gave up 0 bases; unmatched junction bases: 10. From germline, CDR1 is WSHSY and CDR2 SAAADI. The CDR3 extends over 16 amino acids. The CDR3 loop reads CASSYEDRVPSYEQYF. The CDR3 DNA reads TGCGCCAGCAGCTACGAGGACAGGGTCCCCTCCTACGAGCAGTACTTC.

CDR3 in DNA: TGTGCCAGCAGCTTTGTAGCGGGAGGGGCAGAGACCCAGTACTTC. This codes for CASSFVAGGAETQYF. The genes are TRBV7-2 and TRBJ2-5; 11 bases line up with TRBD2. Trimming cost V 3 bases and J 4 bases; bases outside gene matches: 4. The CDR3 covers 15 residues. The germline V gene has CDR1 SGHTA and CDR2 FQGNSA.

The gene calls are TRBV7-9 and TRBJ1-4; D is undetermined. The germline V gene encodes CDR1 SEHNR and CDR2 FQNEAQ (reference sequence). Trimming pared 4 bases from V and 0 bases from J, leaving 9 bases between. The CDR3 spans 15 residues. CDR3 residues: CASSSPQSTNEKLFF. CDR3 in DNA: TGTGCCAGCAGCTCCCCTCAGTCAACTAATGAAAAACTGTTTTTT.

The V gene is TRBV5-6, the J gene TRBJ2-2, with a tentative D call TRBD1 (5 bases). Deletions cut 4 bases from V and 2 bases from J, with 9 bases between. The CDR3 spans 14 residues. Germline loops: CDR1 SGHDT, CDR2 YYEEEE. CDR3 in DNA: TGTGCCAGCAGCCAATGGGGCAACACCGGGGAGCTGTTTTTT. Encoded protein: CASSQWGNTGELFF. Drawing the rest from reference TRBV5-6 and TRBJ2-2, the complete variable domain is DAGVTQSPTHLIKTRGQQVTLRCSPKSGHDTVSWYQQALGQGPQFIFQYYEEEERQRGNFPDRFSGHQFPNYSSELNVNALLLGDSALYLCASSQWGNTGELFFGEGSRLTVL.

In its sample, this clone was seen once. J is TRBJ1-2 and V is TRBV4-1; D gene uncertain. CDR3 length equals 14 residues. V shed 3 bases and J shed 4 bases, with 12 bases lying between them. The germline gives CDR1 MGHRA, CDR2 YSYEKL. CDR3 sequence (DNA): TGCGCCAGCAGCCAGGAACACCAAACCTATGGCTACACCTTC. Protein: CASSQEHQTYGYTF.

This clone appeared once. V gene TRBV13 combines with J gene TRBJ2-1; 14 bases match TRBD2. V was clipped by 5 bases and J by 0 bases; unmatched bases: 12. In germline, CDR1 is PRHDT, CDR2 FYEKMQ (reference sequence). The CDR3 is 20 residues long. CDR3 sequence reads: CASSGRLAGGPKSSYNEQFF. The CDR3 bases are TGTGCCAGCAGCGGGAGACTAGCGGGAGGGCCCAAGAGCTCCTACAATGAGCAGTTCTTC.

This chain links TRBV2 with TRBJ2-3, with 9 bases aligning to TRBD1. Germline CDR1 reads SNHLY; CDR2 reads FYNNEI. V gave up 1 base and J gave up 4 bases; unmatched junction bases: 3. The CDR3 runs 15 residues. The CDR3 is CASSEGGQGSDTQYF. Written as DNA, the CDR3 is TGTGCCAGCAGTGAAGGGGGACAGGGCTCAGATACGCAGTATTTT.

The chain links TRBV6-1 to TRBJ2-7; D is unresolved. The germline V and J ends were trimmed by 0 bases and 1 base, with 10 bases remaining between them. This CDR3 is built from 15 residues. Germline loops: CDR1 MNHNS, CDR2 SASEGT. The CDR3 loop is CASSEAQVASYEQYF. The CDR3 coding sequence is TGTGCCAGCAGTGAAGCGCAGGTAGCATCCTACGAGCAGTACTTC.

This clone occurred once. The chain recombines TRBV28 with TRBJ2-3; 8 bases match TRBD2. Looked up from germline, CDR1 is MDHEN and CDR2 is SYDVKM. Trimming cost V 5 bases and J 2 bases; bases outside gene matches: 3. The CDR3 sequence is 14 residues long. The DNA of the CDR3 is TGTGCCAGCAGTAAGCGGGAGACCACAGATACGCAGTATTTT. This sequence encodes CASSKRETTDTQYF.

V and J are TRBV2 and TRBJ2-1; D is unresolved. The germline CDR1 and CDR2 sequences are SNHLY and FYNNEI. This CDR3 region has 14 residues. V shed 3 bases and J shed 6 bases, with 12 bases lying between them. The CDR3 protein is CASSDSPWGNEQFF. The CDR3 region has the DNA TGTGCCAGCAGTGACAGCCCCTGGGGCAATGAGCAGTTCTTC.

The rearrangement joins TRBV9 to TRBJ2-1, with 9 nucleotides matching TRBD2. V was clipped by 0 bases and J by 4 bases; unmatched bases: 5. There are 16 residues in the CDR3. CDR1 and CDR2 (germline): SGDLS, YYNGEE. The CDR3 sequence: CASSVAREGPYNEQFF. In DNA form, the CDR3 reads TGTGCCAGCAGCGTAGCGCGGGAGGGACCTTACAATGAGCAGTTCTTC. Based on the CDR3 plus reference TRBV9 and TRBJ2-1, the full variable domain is DSGVTQTPKHLITATGQRVTLRCSPRSGDLSVYWYQQSLDQGLQFLIQYYNGEERAKGNILERFSAQQFPDLHSELNLSSLELGDSALYFCASSVAREGPYNEQFFGPGTRLTVL.

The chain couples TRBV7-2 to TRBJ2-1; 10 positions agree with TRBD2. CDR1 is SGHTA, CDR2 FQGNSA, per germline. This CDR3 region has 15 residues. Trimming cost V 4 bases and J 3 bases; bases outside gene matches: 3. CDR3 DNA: TGTGCCAGCAGCTCCCTAGCGGGAGACTACAATGAGCAGTTCTTC. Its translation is CASSSLAGDYNEQFF.

Here the CDR3 reads CSTQGGREQFF. The CDR3 DNA is TGCAGCACCCAGGGGGGAAGGGAGCAGTTCTTC. The rearrangement links TRBV29-1 to TRBJ2-1; possibly TRBD1 for D (7 bases). There are 11 residues in the CDR3. Germline assignment: CDR1 SQVTM and CDR2 ANQGSEA. V was shortened by 8 bases and J by 10 bases, with 15 bases between the two germline ends.